This T cell receptor beta chain is from a study of T-cell memory formation after mild COVID-19. Points from the study as a whole: Among contracting clones, CD4+ were mainly CM/EM and CD8+ enriched in EMRA. Clonal second-wave expansions that peaked on day 37 had unconfirmed SARS-CoV-2 specificity. Some clones that responded were present in memory (sampled pre-infection), which suggests cross-reactive memory joined.

Turning to this clonotype: Its antigen is not known.

The germline V gene encodes CDR1 MNHNS and CDR2 SASEGT. This CDR3 spans 15 amino acids. V was pared by 6 bases and J by 9 bases, with 21 bases between. The authors produced TCR alpha and TCR beta cDNA libraries with sample barcodes and UMIs by 5'RACE using constant-segment primers. TCRdb processed the 5' RACE reads anew with MiXCR; each CDR3 protein has one entry. The table records more than 250,000 distinct CDR3 sequences, 15% to 20% of them present only once. The receptor's source is a man aged 18 to 29 who had mild COVID-19 (a few samples of this study predate the infection). Cell type and time point are not known. Sequencing used PBMCs or a T cell subset sorted from them (not recorded which). The V call is TRBV6-1, the J call TRBJ2-1; D is perhaps TRBD1 (5 bases). This CDR3 reads CASSQTYRLDSEQFF. The CDR3 DNA reads TGTGCCAGCAGCCAAACATACAGACTCGACAGTGAGCAGTTCTTC.